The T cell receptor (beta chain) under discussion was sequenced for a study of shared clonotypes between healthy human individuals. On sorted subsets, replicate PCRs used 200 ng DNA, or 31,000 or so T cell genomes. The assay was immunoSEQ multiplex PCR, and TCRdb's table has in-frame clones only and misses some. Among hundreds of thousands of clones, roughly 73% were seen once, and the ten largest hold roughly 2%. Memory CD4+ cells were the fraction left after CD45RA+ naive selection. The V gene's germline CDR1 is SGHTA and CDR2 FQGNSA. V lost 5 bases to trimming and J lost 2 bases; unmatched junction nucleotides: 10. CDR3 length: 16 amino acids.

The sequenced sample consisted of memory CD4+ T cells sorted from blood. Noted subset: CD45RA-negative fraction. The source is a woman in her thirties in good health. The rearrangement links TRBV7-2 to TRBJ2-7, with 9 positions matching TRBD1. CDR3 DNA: TGTGCCAGCAGCGCAATCGGACAGGGGAGAACCTACGAGCAGTACTTC. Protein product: CASSAIGQGRTYEQYF.